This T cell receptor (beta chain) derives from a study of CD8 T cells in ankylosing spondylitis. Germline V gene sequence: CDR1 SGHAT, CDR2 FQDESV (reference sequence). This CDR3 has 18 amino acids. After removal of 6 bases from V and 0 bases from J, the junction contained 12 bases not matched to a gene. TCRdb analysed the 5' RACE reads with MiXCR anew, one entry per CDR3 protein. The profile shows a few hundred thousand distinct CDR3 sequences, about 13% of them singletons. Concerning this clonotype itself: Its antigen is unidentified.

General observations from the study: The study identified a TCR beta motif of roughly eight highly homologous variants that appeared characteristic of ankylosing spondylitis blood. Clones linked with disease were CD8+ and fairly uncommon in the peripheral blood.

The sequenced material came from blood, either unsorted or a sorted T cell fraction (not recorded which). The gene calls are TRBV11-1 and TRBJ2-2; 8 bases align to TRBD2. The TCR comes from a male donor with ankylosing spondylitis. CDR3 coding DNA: TGTGCCAGCAGTAACGGGACTAGATTCGACCCGAACACCGGGGAGCTGTTTTTT. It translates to CASSNGTRFDPNTGELFF.